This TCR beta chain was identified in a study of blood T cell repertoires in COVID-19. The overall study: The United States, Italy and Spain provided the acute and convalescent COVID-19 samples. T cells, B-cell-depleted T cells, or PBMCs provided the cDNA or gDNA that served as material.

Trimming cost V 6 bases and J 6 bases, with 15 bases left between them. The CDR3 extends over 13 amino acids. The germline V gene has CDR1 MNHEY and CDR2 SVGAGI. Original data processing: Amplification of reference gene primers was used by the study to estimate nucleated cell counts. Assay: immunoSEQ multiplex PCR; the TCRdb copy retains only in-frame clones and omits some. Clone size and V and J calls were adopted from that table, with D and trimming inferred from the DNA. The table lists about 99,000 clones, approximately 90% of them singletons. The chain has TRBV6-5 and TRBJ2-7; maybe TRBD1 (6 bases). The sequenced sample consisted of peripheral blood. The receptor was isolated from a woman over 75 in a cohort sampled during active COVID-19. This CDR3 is CASSPGTRTEQYF. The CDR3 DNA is TGTGCCAGCAGCCCCGGGACACGGACCGAGCAGTACTTC.